Given below is one TCR beta chain in context. Its matching antigen is unknown. This may be a read error, as it is one base from a much larger clone. Purified naive CD4+ T cells were depleted of CD25+ Tregs. Germline V gives CDR1 SGHRS, CDR2 YFSETQ. The CDR3 runs to 17 residues. In TCRdb, the 5' RACE reads were re-called with MiXCR into one record per CDR3 protein. Of roughly 40,000 distinct CDR3 sequences in the sample, approximately 20% were seen once. Overall study results and limits: The TCR gene usage of tumor memory CD4+ T cells clustered together with blood and lymph node memory CD4+ cells and with lymph node naive CD4+ cells. The larger cohort examined one V-J beta rearrangement, not whole repertoires.

This chain connects TRBV5-1 to TRBJ2-3, with TRBD2 matching 12 bases. The receptor was derived from a female donor with breast cancer. Sequenced input: naive CD4+ T cells sorted from a lymph node. Specified subset: naive CD4+ T cells, CD4+CD45RA+CD25-. The DNA for the CDR3 is TGCGCCAGCAGCTTGGGGACGACTAGCGGGAGCACAGATGCGCAGTATTTT. Translation: CASSLGTTSGSTDAQYF. Filled out from reference TRBV5-1 and TRBJ2-3, the complete variable domain reads KAGVTQTPRYLIKTRGQQVTLSCSPISGHRSVSWYQQTPGQGLQFLFEYFSETQRNKGNFPGRFSGRQFSNSRSEMNVSTLELGDSALYLCASSLGTTSGSTDAQYFGPGTRLTVL.